The 16 T cell receptor beta chains listed next were all sequenced from one sample in a study of technical replicates of blood from several donors. Here immunoSEQ multiplex PCR was the method, and the copy in TCRdb shows in-frame clones only, minus some. Altogether roughly 80,000 clones are present, approximately 91% being singletons, with the ten largest covering roughly 0.38%. The sequenced sample consisted of T cells isolated from PBMCs. These TCRs come from a human donor in good health.

The genes are TRBV18 and TRBJ1-3; no definite D call. Per the germline V gene, CDR1 is KGHSH and CDR2 is LQKENI. Trimming took 2 bases from V and 8 from J, leaving 13 bases between them. The length of the CDR3 is 14 residues. The CDR3 region has the DNA TGTGCCAGCTCACCAAGACTAGACGTCTACACCATATATTTT. Translating it yields CASSPRLDVYTIYF. The full variable domain, in which reference TRBV18 and TRBJ1-3 provide the parts outside the CDR3, is NAGVMQNPRHLVRRRGQEARLRCSPMKGHSHVYWYRQLPEEGLKFMVYLQKENIIDESGMPKERFSAEFPKEGPSILRIQQVVRGDSAAYFCASSPRLDVYTIYFGEGSWLTVV.

J is TRBJ2-1 and V is TRBV29-1; 7 positions agree with TRBD1. The CDR3 has 14 amino acids. Trimming removed 4 bases from V and 6 bases from J; junction bases left unmatched: 9. Germline CDR1 and CDR2: SQVTM and ANQGSEA. The chain's CDR3 is CSVGGTARSNEQFF. Here the CDR3 DNA reads TGCAGCGTTGGTGGGACAGCTAGGAGCAATGAGCAGTTCTTC.

In its sample, this clone was seen a few times. The chain uses TRBV30 and TRBJ1-1, with D possibly being TRBD1 (5 bases). This CDR3 region has 14 residues. Trimming pared 0 bases from V and 0 bases from J, leaving 8 bases between. From germline, CDR1 is GTSNPN and CDR2 SVGIG (reference sequence). The CDR3 is CAWSVRGMNTEAFF. CDR3 nucleotide sequence: TGTGCCTGGAGTGTAAGGGGAATGAACACTGAAGCTTTCTTT.

The chain joins TRBV5-1 to TRBJ2-1, with 7 bases lining up with TRBD2. The junction had 8 bases not matched to a gene; V was cut back by 4 bases and J by 4 bases. This CDR3 has 15 residues. CDR1 and CDR2 (germline): SGHRS, YFSETQ. In DNA form, the CDR3 reads TGCGCCAGCAGCACCCTCGGCGGGGGATACAATGAGCAGTTCTTC. Translation: CASSTLGGGYNEQFF.

This rearrangement joins TRBV7-2 to TRBJ1-5, with TRBD1 identical over 9 bases. Germline V gene lookup returns CDR1 SGHTA and CDR2 FQGNSA. The V gene end was trimmed by 5 bases and the J gene end by 5 bases; junction bases not matched to a gene: 4. The CDR3 has 14 amino acids. The CDR3 loop is CASSQTGGYQPQHF. DNA of the CDR3: TGTGCCAGCAGCCAGACAGGGGGGTATCAGCCCCAGCATTTT.

V and J are TRBV9 and TRBJ1-1, with 7 bases matching TRBD1. Trimming took 3 bases from V and 8 from J; bases not matched to a gene: 4. Germline V gene data show CDR1 as SGDLS and CDR2 as YYNGEE. The CDR3 is made up of 12 amino acids. CDR3 nucleotide sequence: TGTGCCAGCAGCGGTCCGGGACAGGAAGCTTTCTTT. It specifies CASSGPGQEAFF.

The chain uses TRBV11-1 and TRBJ2-5, with 7 bases matching TRBD1. CDR1 and CDR2 (germline): SGHAT, FQDESV (reference sequence). After removal of 5 bases from V and 5 bases from J, the junction contained 11 bases not matched to a gene. The CDR3 has 15 amino acids. The CDR3 protein is CASSKDTGAGETQYF. The CDR3 coding sequence is TGTGCCAGCAGCAAGGATACAGGGGCGGGCGAGACCCAGTACTTC.

The chain is built from TRBV28 and TRBJ2-7; maybe TRBD1 (5 bases). Trimming removed 9 bases at V and 0 bases at J, with 18 bases between. There are 15 residues in the CDR3. The germline CDR1 and CDR2 sequences are MDHEN and SYDVKM. This CDR3 reads CASVVKGSYSYEQYF. CDR3 DNA sequence: TGTGCCAGTGTGGTCAAGGGGTCTTACTCCTACGAGCAGTACTTC.

V gene TRBV9 combines with J gene TRBJ1-2, with D uncertain. Germline lookup yields CDR1 SGDLS and CDR2 YYNGEE. The CDR3 runs to 13 residues. V shed 0 bases and J shed 2 bases, with 5 bases lying between them. The CDR3 sequence is CASSVAGNYGYTF. The CDR3 DNA reads TGTGCCAGCAGCGTAGCGGGGAACTATGGCTACACCTTC.

The chain combines TRBV7-7 with TRBJ2-2; D is possibly TRBD2 (5 bases). Germline CDR1 is SSHAT and CDR2 is FNYEAQ (reference sequence). This CDR3 has 15 residues. V was pared by 1 base and J by 4 bases, with 10 bases between. The CDR3 region has the DNA TGTGCCAGCAGCTTAGGGCGGGCACTCACCGGGGAGCTGTTTTTT. Its protein product is CASSLGRALTGELFF.

The chain employs TRBV19 and TRBJ2-7; 7 nucleotides align to TRBD1. Germline V gene sequence: CDR1 LNHDA, CDR2 SQIVND (reference sequence). The CDR3 consists of 12 residues. J lost 7 bases, V lost 10 bases, and 10 bases had no gene match. The CDR3, as DNA: TGTGCCACCAACAACAGGGGCGAAGAGCAGTACTTC. Translated: CATNNRGEEQYF. Full variable domain (missing parts from reference TRBV19 and TRBJ2-7): DGGITQSPKYLFRKEGQNVTLSCEQNLNHDAMYWYRQDPGQGLRLIYYSQIVNDFQKGDIAEGYSVSREKKESFPLTVTSAQKNPTAFYLCATNNRGEEQYFGPGTRLTVT.

This chain links TRBV29-1 with TRBJ2-7, with 8 positions matching TRBD1. The CDR3 spans 11 residues. Germline V gene lookup returns CDR1 SQVTM and CDR2 ANQGSEA. V gave up 4 bases and J gave up 9 bases; unmatched junction bases: 5. DNA for the CDR3: TGCAGCGTTGGAACAGGGGGTGTGCAGTACTTC. Translated, it gives CSVGTGGVQYF.

The V gene is TRBV27, the J gene TRBJ1-1; D is possibly TRBD1 (6 bases). CDR3 length equals 14 residues. Germline assignment: CDR1 MNHEY and CDR2 SMNVEV (reference sequence). The germline V and J ends were trimmed by 4 bases and 1 base, with 10 bases remaining between them. DNA for the CDR3: TGTGCCAGCAGTTCCAAGGACAGGAACACTGAAGCTTTCTTT. Translating gives CASSSKDRNTEAFF.

The rearrangement links TRBV2 to TRBJ1-5; D is perhaps TRBD1 (6 bases). V lost 6 bases, J lost 9 bases, and 15 bases lay in between. Germline loops: CDR1 SNHLY, CDR2 FYNNEI. This CDR3 has 13 residues. The CDR3 here is CASRGEQGSPQHF. The DNA for the CDR3 is TGTGCCAGCAGGGGAGAACAGGGATCGCCCCAGCATTTT.

This clone appeared once. This chain uses TRBV4-1 with TRBJ1-2; 9 bases agree with TRBD1. With 1 base clipped from V and 3 bases from J, the junction kept 3 bases outside the gene matches. This CDR3 comprises 15 residues. Germline lookup yields CDR1 MGHRA and CDR2 YSYEKL. The DNA for the CDR3 is TGCGCCAGCAGCCAAGGGGGACAGGGTGACTATGGCTACACCTTC. This encodes CASSQGGQGDYGYTF.

This clone showed up just once. The chain combines TRBV5-1 with TRBJ2-5; 8 bases match TRBD2. V trimming: 7 bases; J trimming: 0 bases; junction bases outside the gene matches: 11. Germline V CDR1 and CDR2: SGHRS, YFSETQ. This CDR3 spans 16 amino acids. CDR3 sequence: CASQSRSGRYQETQYF. The CDR3 region has the DNA TGCGCCAGCCAAAGCAGGAGCGGGAGATACCAAGAGACCCAGTACTTC.